This T cell receptor beta chain came from a study of shared clonotypes between healthy human individuals. Study-wide background: Three CD4 naive, three CD4 memory, two CD8 naive and one CD8 memory plate were used per donor. Study-level results: Donor scarcity curtailed the genetic and exposure-history diversity represented herein.

A word on this clone: Its antigen is not identified.

Clones were sequenced by immunoSEQ multiplex PCR, and TCRdb holds only the in-frame ones, with some missing. The table includes a few hundred thousand clones, almost 97% detected once. CDR1 and CDR2 from the germline V gene are LNHDA and SQIVND (reference sequence). The V and J ends lost 8 bases and 4 bases respectively, with 14 bases between them. This CDR3 has 13 residues. The chain couples TRBV19 to TRBJ1-1, with D tentatively TRBD1 (5 bases). The sequence came from a woman in her twenties or thirties in good health. The specimen was naive CD4+ T cells sorted from blood. Subset indicated: CD45RA+ positively selected. The CDR3 loop is CASGDSRATEAFF. The CDR3 nucleotides are TGTGCCAGTGGGGACTCTCGGGCCACTGAAGCTTTCTTT.